Presented here are 2 T cell receptor beta chains from one specimen sequenced in a study of T-cell reconstitution after alpha-beta-depleted transplantation in children. Preparation of the TCRbeta library involved a method that used unique molecular identifiers. TCRdb processed the PCR reads anew with MiXCR; each CDR3 protein has one entry. The sample shows 600,000 to 800,000 distinct CDR3 sequences, around 13% of them seen only once. This material consisted of PBMCs, taken before TCRalphabeta/CD19-depleted stem cell transplant. All receptors come from a girl aged 2 to 9 with congenital amegakaryocytic thrombocytopenia, due to receive a stem cell transplant.

This clonotype came up many times. The CDR3 loop is CASSLLQPQETQYF. CDR3 nucleotides: TGCGCCAGCAGCTTGTTACAGCCGCAAGAGACCCAGTACTTC. V usage is TRBV5-1 and J usage is TRBJ2-5, with D unclear. CDR3 length: 14 amino acids. Germline CDR1 reads SGHRS; CDR2 reads YFSETQ. V was trimmed by 1 base and J by 2 bases, leaving 9 bases between them.

This clonotype was observed at least ten times. This sequence joins TRBV12-3 or TRBV12-4 and TRBJ2-5; tentative D call: TRBD1 (5 bases). Trimming took off 5 bases at V and 5 bases at J, with 12 bases between the two ends. The CDR3 spans 13 residues. CDR3 in amino acids: CASSTRVQETQYF. The DNA for the CDR3 is TGTGCCAGCAGTACCAGGGTCCAGGAGACCCAGTACTTC.